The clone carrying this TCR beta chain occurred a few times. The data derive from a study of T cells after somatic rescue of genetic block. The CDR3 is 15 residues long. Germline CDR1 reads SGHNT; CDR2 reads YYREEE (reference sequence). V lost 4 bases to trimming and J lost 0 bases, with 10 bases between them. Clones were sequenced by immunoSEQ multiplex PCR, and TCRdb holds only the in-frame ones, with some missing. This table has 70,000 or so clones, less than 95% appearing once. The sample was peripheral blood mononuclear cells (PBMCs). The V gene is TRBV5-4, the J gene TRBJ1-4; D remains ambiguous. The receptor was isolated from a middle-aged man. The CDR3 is CASSPDGATNEKLFF. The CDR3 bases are TGTGCCAGCAGCCCGGATGGGGCAACTAATGAAAAACTGTTTTTT.